This T cell receptor (beta chain) was captured in a study of T cell responses to AZD1222 COVID-19 vaccine. In regard to this clone: Its antigen is not known.

Using immunoSEQ multiplex PCR, the repertoire was profiled, and TCRdb retains in-frame clones only, with some absent. This table holds roughly 150,000 clones, 90% to 95% found once. Study-level points and caveats: Females made up more of the donors, who were largely white British, and clonal diversity may have come out too low. Spike-wide coverage was observed for vaccine-associated CD4 TCRs, with dominant responses at 160-218 and 743-854. Just a handful of people given AZD1222 tested seropositive at baseline.

This TCR was sampled from an adult who received the AZD1222 COVID-19 vaccine. The input for sequencing was peripheral blood, taken 28 days after the second AZD1222 dose.

CDR3 residues: CASSSNTGWGTEAFF. The CDR3 DNA is TGTGCCAGCAGCTCGAACACAGGTTGGGGTACTGAAGCTTTCTTT. This sequence joins TRBV7-2 and TRBJ1-1; D is possibly TRBD1 (5 bases). V lost 4 bases and J 5 bases, leaving 17 bases between the germline ends. CDR1 is SGHTA, CDR2 FQGNSA, per germline. The CDR3 loop spans 15 amino acids.